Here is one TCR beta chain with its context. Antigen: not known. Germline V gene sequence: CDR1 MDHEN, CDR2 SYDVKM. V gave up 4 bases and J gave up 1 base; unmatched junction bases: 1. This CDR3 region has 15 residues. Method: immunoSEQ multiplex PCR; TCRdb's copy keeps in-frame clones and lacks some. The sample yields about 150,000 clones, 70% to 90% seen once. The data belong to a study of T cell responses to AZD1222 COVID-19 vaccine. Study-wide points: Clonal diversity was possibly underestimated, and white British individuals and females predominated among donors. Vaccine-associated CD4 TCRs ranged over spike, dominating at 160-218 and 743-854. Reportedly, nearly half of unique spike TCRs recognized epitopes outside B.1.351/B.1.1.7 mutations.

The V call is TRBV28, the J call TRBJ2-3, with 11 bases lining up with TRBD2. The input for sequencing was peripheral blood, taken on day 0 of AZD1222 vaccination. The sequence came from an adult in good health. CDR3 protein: CASSSTSGGTDTQYF. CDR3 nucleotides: TGTGCCAGCAGTTCGACTAGCGGGGGCACAGATACGCAGTATTTT.